The 25 T cell receptor beta chains below come from one sample, sequenced in a study of blood T cell repertoires in COVID-19. Produced via immunoSEQ multiplex PCR; TCRdb's table is partial and in-frame only. The data show roughly 180,000 clones, with about 80% seen just once and roughly 7.8% held by the top ten. Sample: peripheral blood. The receptors come from a woman in her fifties or sixties with active or convalescent COVID-19.

The rearrangement joins TRBV7-2 to TRBJ2-7, with 8 bases that match TRBD2. Trimming at V came to 2 bases and at J to 0 bases, leaving 6 bases not matched to a gene. This CDR3 is built from 16 residues. Germline CDR1 reads SGHTA; CDR2 reads FQGNSA. CDR3 amino acids: CASSLIPGLASYEQYF. CDR3 in DNA: TGTGCCAGCAGCTTAATCCCCGGACTAGCCTCCTACGAGCAGTACTTC.

The rearrangement uses TRBV9 and TRBJ1-1, with D unclear. The CDR3 has 13 residues. Between the trimmed V and J ends, which lost 1 base and 5 bases, there was a span of 9 bases. Germline V gives CDR1 SGDLS, CDR2 YYNGEE. CDR3 loop: CASSVIDKTEAFF. The CDR3 DNA reads as TGTGCCAGCAGCGTAATTGACAAGACTGAAGCTTTCTTT.

In regard to this clone: One end of the junction fails to match germline, which may point to a read error. CDR3 DNA sequence: TGCAGCGTTGAAACAGGGACGGAATACCGTTTT. This encodes CSVETGTEYRF. The chain has TRBV29-1 and TRBJ1-3, with D perhaps TRBD1 (6 bases). The CDR3 runs 11 residues. Germline V lookup: CDR1 SQVTM, CDR2 ANQGSEA. The variable domain in full, completed from reference TRBV29-1 and TRBJ1-3, reads SAVISQKPSRDICQRGTSLTIQCQVDSQVTMMFWYRQQPGQSLTLIATANQGSEATYESGFVIDKFPISRPNLTFSTLTVSNMSPEDSSIYLCSVETGTEYRFGEGSWLTVV.

The chain combines TRBV11-2 with TRBJ2-6; the match to TRBD2 covers 9 bases. Trimming removed 5 bases from V and 4 bases from J; junction bases left unmatched: 15. The CDR3 consists of 19 residues. In germline, CDR1 is SGHAT, CDR2 FQNNGV. Here the CDR3 reads CASSLGPSGTIGGANVLTF. CDR3 coding DNA: TGTGCCAGCAGCCTAGGGCCTAGCGGGACAATTGGGGGGGCCAACGTCCTGACTTTC.

The gene calls are TRBV7-7 and TRBJ2-1; 7 bases align to TRBD2. The V gene end was trimmed by 4 bases and the J gene end by 6 bases; junction bases not matched to a gene: 6. The length of the CDR3 is 14 residues. Germline loops: CDR1 SSHAT, CDR2 FNYEAQ (reference sequence). CDR3 DNA: TGTGCCAGCAGCTCATGGGGCGGGAGCAATGAGCAGTTCTTC. Protein product: CASSSWGGSNEQFF.

The rearrangement links TRBV30 to TRBJ2-1; possible D gene TRBD2, 7 bases. Trimming pared 0 bases from V and 4 bases from J, leaving 13 bases between. The length of the CDR3 is 15 residues. Per germline, CDR1 GTSNPN and CDR2 SVGIG (reference sequence). CDR3 DNA: TGTGCCTGGAGTGTAGGAGGGGGGGCTTACAATGAGCAGTTCTTC. Translation gives CAWSVGGGAYNEQFF.

V usage is TRBV5-8 and J usage is TRBJ2-7, with TRBD1 as a possible D gene (5 bases). Germline V gene lookup returns CDR1 SGHTS and CDR2 YDEGEE. Between the trimmed V and J ends, which lost 8 bases and 3 bases, there was a span of 15 bases. This CDR3 has 13 residues. In DNA, the CDR3 is TGTGCCAGTTCTCTACAGGCATTCTACGAGCAGTACTTC. Its translation is CASSLQAFYEQYF. Variable domain in full (rest from reference TRBV5-8 and TRBJ2-7): EAGVTQSPTHLIKTRGQQATLRCSPISGHTSVYWYQQALGLGLQFLLWYDEGEERNRGNFPPRFSGRQFPNYSSELNVNALELEDSALYLCASSLQAFYEQYFGPGTRLTVT.

This sequence joins TRBV5-1 and TRBJ2-7; D is possibly TRBD1 (6 bases). Germline V gene lookup returns CDR1 SGHRS and CDR2 YFSETQ. Trimming removed 0 bases from V and 11 bases from J, with 12 bases in between. The CDR3 sequence is 12 residues long. The CDR3 nucleotides are TGCGCCAGCAGCTTGGTAGGGGGACGCGAGTACTTC. It specifies CASSLVGGREYF.

V is TRBV5-6 and J is TRBJ2-6, with 7 bases identical to TRBD1. This CDR3 region has 18 residues. With V trimmed by 4 bases and J by 3 bases, 13 bases remained unmatched. Germline CDR1 reads SGHDT; CDR2 reads YYEEEE. The CDR3 nucleotides read TGTGCCAGCAGCCAGGTCAAGGGGGCAATTGTTGGGGCCAACGTCCTGACTTTC. Its protein product is CASSQVKGAIVGANVLTF.

CDR3 nucleotides: TGTGCCAGCAGCTTAGGAGTAGCGGGGGGCCCAAGCTCCTACAATGAGCAGTTCTTC. Residues: CASSLGVAGGPSSYNEQFF. The J gene is TRBJ2-1, the V gene TRBV11-3; 10 bases match TRBD2. Germline CDR1 is SGHNT and CDR2 is YENEEA. This CDR3 comprises 19 residues. V shed 1 base and J 0 bases; nucleotides not matched to a gene: 9.

In this sample, this clone turned up a few times. The rearrangement joins TRBV7-8 to TRBJ1-1; D is ambiguous. Germline V gene lookup returns CDR1 SGHVS and CDR2 FQNEAQ. This CDR3 is 13 amino acids long. V dropped 2 bases and J dropped 1 base, with 5 bases sitting between them. CDR3 coding DNA: TGTGCCAGCAGCTTAAGCGAGAACACTGAAGCTTTCTTT. Translated, it gives CASSLSENTEAFF.

The V gene is TRBV30, the J gene TRBJ1-2; no clear D gene. V was shortened by 0 bases and J by 8 bases, with 13 bases between the two germline ends. CDR1 is GTSNPN and CDR2 is SVGIG in the germline V gene (reference sequence). The CDR3 contains 13 residues. The CDR3 nucleotides read TGTGCCTGGAGTGTATCTCTCCGGGGAGGCTACACCTTC. Protein: CAWSVSLRGGYTF.

The rearrangement joins TRBV3-1 (or the pseudogene TRBV3-2) to TRBJ2-1; D possibly corresponds to TRBD2 (6 bases). The CDR3 spans 11 residues. Deletions cut 6 bases from V and 10 bases from J, with 10 bases between. From germline, CDR1 is LGHDT and CDR2 YNNKEL (reference sequence). The CDR3 DNA reads TGTGCCAGCAGTACTAGCCGGGAGCAGTTCTTC. Its translation: CASSTSREQFF.

This clone turned up a few times. The chain links TRBV2 to TRBJ1-3; 10 positions match TRBD1. J lost 7 bases, V lost 6 bases, and 9 bases had no gene match. This CDR3 has 15 residues. In germline, CDR1 is SNHLY, CDR2 FYNNEI. The CDR3 region has the DNA TGTGCCAGCAGGCCCCCGGGACAGGGGATGAACACCATATATTTT. Its protein is CASRPPGQGMNTIYF. The entire variable domain, with the rest obtained from reference TRBV2 and TRBJ1-3, is as follows: EPEVTQTPSHQVTQMGQEVILRCVPISNHLYFYWYRQILGQKVEFLVSFYNNEISEKSEIFDDQFSVERPDGSNFTLKIRSTKLEDSAMYFCASRPPGQGMNTIYFGEGSWLTVV.

The rearrangement uses TRBV6-6 and TRBJ1-2; 8 nucleotides match TRBD1. This CDR3 has 14 residues. Germline V lookup: CDR1 MNHNY, CDR2 SVGAGI (reference sequence). J gave up 3 bases and V 6 bases, and 6 bases lay outside the gene matches. CDR3 in amino acids: CASRTGVSYYGYTF. The CDR3 nucleotides are TGTGCCAGCAGGACAGGGGTCTCATACTATGGCTACACCTTC.

This clone has only one observation. The rearrangement joins TRBV3-1 (or the pseudogene TRBV3-2) to TRBJ2-1; 8 bases line up with TRBD1. This CDR3 has 15 amino acids. Per the germline V gene, CDR1 is LGHDT and CDR2 is YNNKEL (reference sequence). The trim removed 6 bases at V and 3 bases at J, leaving 7 bases unmatched. The CDR3 reads CASRSDRAIYNEQFF. DNA of the CDR3: TGTGCCAGCAGGTCGGACAGGGCCATCTACAATGAGCAGTTCTTC.

The chain is built from TRBV19 and TRBJ2-7, with D perhaps matching TRBD1 (5 bases). Germline V CDR1 and CDR2: LNHDA, SQIVND (reference sequence). Trimming left V 7 bases short and J 5 bases short, with 18 bases between. This CDR3 is 14 amino acids long. CDR3 sequence reads: CASKGLGEVDEQYF. Written as DNA, the CDR3 is TGTGCCAGTAAGGGTCTAGGGGAAGTCGACGAGCAGTACTTC.

The J gene is TRBJ2-3, the V gene TRBV5-1; TRBD1 agrees at 10 bases. The ends lost 4 bases at V and 1 base at J; junction bases unmatched: 6. Germline V gives CDR1 SGHRS, CDR2 YFSETQ. This CDR3 spans 16 amino acids. CDR3 in amino acids: CASSPRDRGGTDTQYF. The CDR3, as DNA: TGCGCCAGCAGCCCCCGGGACAGGGGAGGCACAGATACGCAGTATTTT.

The V and J genes are TRBV7-9 and TRBJ2-4; 11 nucleotides line up with TRBD1. This CDR3 is built from 18 residues. J gave up 2 bases and V 4 bases, and 10 bases lay outside the gene matches. CDR1 and CDR2 (germline): SEHNR, FQNEAQ (reference sequence). The CDR3 reads CASSSDWGQGVSKNIQYF. CDR3 DNA sequence: TGTGCCAGCAGCTCCGACTGGGGACAGGGGGTGTCCAAAAACATTCAGTACTTC. Full variable domain (outside the CDR3, taken from reference TRBV7-9 and TRBJ2-4): DTGVSQNPRHKITKRGQNVTFRCDPISEHNRLYWYRQTLGQGPEFLTYFQNEAQLEKSRLLSDRFSAERPKGSFSTLEIQRTEQGDSAMYLCASSSDWGQGVSKNIQYFGAGTRLSVL.

Concerning this clone: A much bigger clone sits one base away, suggesting this may be a read error. J is TRBJ2-7 and V is TRBV7-9; 10 nucleotides agree with TRBD1. V lost 3 bases, J lost 7 bases, and 0 bases stayed unmatched. This CDR3 comprises 12 residues. Germline V CDR1 and CDR2: SEHNR, FQNEAQ (reference sequence). The DNA of the CDR3 is TGTGCCAGCAGCTTGGACAGGGGGGAGCAGTACTTC. It is translated as CASSLDRGEQYF.

V gene TRBV19 combines with J gene TRBJ2-6; D call uncertain. V shed 7 bases and J shed 4 bases, with 8 bases lying between them. This CDR3 is 13 amino acids long. Looked up from germline, CDR1 is LNHDA and CDR2 is SQIVND (reference sequence). Here the CDR3 DNA reads TGTGCCAGTAATATTGTAGGGGCCAACGTCCTGACTTTC. Translating gives CASNIVGANVLTF.

The genes are TRBV30 and TRBJ2-6, with 7 bases aligning to TRBD1. Per germline, CDR1 GTSNPN and CDR2 SVGIG (reference sequence). The CDR3 has 15 residues. The V segment lost 6 bases and the J segment 4 bases; nucleotides outside the gene matches: 9. CDR3 residues: CACNPRGPGANVLTF. In DNA, the CDR3 is TGTGCCTGCAATCCGAGGGGGCCAGGGGCCAACGTCCTGACTTTC.

The V gene is TRBV4-3, the J gene TRBJ1-1, with 7 bases matching TRBD1. The CDR3 spans 16 residues. Germline CDR1 reads LGHNA; CDR2 reads YSLEER. The V gene end was trimmed by 0 bases and the J gene end by 0 bases; junction bases not matched to a gene: 4. CDR3: CASSQDRGTVNTEAFF. As DNA, the CDR3 is TGCGCCAGCAGCCAAGATCGGGGGACAGTGAACACTGAAGCTTTCTTT.

The chain combines TRBV19 with TRBJ1-5; D remains unclear. Germline V gene data show CDR1 as LNHDA and CDR2 as SQIVND (reference sequence). The CDR3 runs 15 residues. V dropped 4 bases and J dropped 5 bases, with 15 bases sitting between them. CDR3 coding DNA: TGTGCCAGTAGTACGGAGGGTATTCGAGATCAGCCCCAGCATTTT. Translation: CASSTEGIRDQPQHF.

The gene calls are TRBV11-2 and TRBJ1-2; 10 bases map to TRBD1. This CDR3 region has 15 residues. J lost 8 bases, V lost 5 bases, and 11 bases had no gene match. Germline V gene lookup returns CDR1 SGHAT and CDR2 FQNNGV. CDR3 nucleotide sequence: TGTGCCAGCAGCCCGGCGGACAGGGGGATCGGGGGCTACACCTTC. Translating it yields CASSPADRGIGGYTF.